The 19 T cell receptor beta chains given below trace back to one sample, sequenced in a study of control samples from healthy donors and cancer patients. Produced via immunoSEQ multiplex PCR; TCRdb's table is partial and in-frame only. The sample records 75,000 to 95,000 clones, about 88% being singletons. The sample comprised blood. The origin of the receptors is a woman between 50 and 59 years old in good health.

The chain is built from TRBV4-1 and TRBJ1-5, with D perhaps matching TRBD1 (5 bases). Between the trimmed V and J ends, which lost 2 bases and 2 bases, there was a span of 19 bases. The CDR3 sequence is 18 residues long. Germline V CDR1 and CDR2: MGHRA, YSYEKL. The CDR3 DNA follows: TGCGCCAGCAGCCAATTGGTAGTAGTCCGGGGGGGCAATCAGCCCCAGCATTTT. It codes for CASSQLVVVRGGNQPQHF.

The chain has TRBV5-1 and TRBJ1-2, with TRBD1 identical over 9 bases. CDR1 SGHRS and CDR2 YFSETQ come from the germline V gene. The CDR3 sequence is 13 residues long. V lost 0 bases, J lost 12 bases, and 6 bases stayed unmatched. The CDR3, as DNA: TGCGCCAGCAGCTTGGGGGACAGGGTATCGAACACCTTC. It yields the protein CASSLGDRVSNTF.

V and J are TRBV18 and TRBJ1-5; TRBD1 aligns across 11 bases. In germline, CDR1 is KGHSH, CDR2 LQKENI. The CDR3 is made up of 16 amino acids. V trimming: 3 bases; J trimming: 6 bases; junction bases outside the gene matches: 7. The CDR3 loop reads CASSPLGQGEAQPQHF. The DNA for the CDR3 is TGTGCCAGCTCACCCTTGGGACAGGGGGAGGCTCAGCCCCAGCATTTT.

The chain has TRBV19 and TRBJ1-4; D is unclear. The V end was cut by 3 bases, the J end by 7 bases, with 9 bases between. CDR1 is LNHDA and CDR2 is SQIVND in the germline V gene (reference sequence). The CDR3 sequence is 13 residues long. Here the CDR3 reads CASSIPQTEKLFF. The CDR3 DNA reads TGTGCCAGTAGTATCCCCCAAACTGAAAAACTGTTTTTT.

This clone has more than one count but fewer than ten. V usage is TRBV7-8 and J usage is TRBJ1-2; D may be TRBD1 (6 bases). The CDR3 runs 13 residues. The germline V gene encodes CDR1 SGHVS and CDR2 FQNEAQ. The V gene lost 5 bases and the J gene lost 5 bases, with 12 bases spanning the gap. CDR3: CASSVDRFYGYTF. Here the CDR3 DNA reads TGTGCCAGCAGCGTCGACAGGTTTTATGGCTACACCTTC.

This chain joins TRBV9 and TRBJ2-1; 8 bases align to TRBD2. This CDR3 is built from 14 residues. Per germline, CDR1 SGDLS and CDR2 YYNGEE. With V trimmed by 2 bases and J by 7 bases, 5 bases remained unmatched. CDR3 sequence (DNA): TGTGCCAGCAGCGTCCGAGCGGGGGATAATGAGCAGTTCTTC. Protein product: CASSVRAGDNEQFF.

The J gene is TRBJ2-3, the V gene TRBV7-9; D gene uncertain. Germline loops: CDR1 SEHNR, CDR2 FQNEAQ (reference sequence). The CDR3 is 11 residues long. V lost 1 base, J lost 8 bases, and 4 bases lay in between. The CDR3 DNA follows: TGTGCCAGCAGCTTAGGGGGTACGCAGTATTTT. Its translation is CASSLGGTQYF. Combining the CDR3 with reference TRBV7-9 and TRBJ2-3 gives the whole variable domain DTGVSQNPRHKITKRGQNVTFRCDPISEHNRLYWYRQTLGQGPEFLTYFQNEAQLEKSRLLSDRFSAERPKGSFSTLEIQRTEQGDSAMYLCASSLGGTQYFGPGTRLTVL.

This clone showed up just once. V is TRBV18 and J is TRBJ1-2, with a weak D call TRBD1 (5 bases). The CDR3 is 14 amino acids. The V and J ends lost 0 bases and 8 bases respectively, with 13 bases between them. In germline, CDR1 is KGHSH, CDR2 LQKENI. The DNA of the CDR3 is TGTGCCAGCTCACCACCGGCGACAGTTAAGGGCTACACCTTC. Its protein is CASSPPATVKGYTF.

The J gene is TRBJ1-1, the V gene TRBV5-8; 8 nucleotides align to TRBD1. The germline V gene has CDR1 SGHTS and CDR2 YDEGEE. V was pared by 6 bases and J by 11 bases, with 6 bases of the junction left unmatched. CDR3 length: 11 residues. DNA of the CDR3: TGTGCCAGCATCAGGACAGGGCAGGCTTTCTTT. Its protein product is CASIRTGQAFF.

J is TRBJ1-2 and V is TRBV29-1; D gene unclear. Germline V lookup: CDR1 SQVTM, CDR2 ANQGSEA. CDR3 size: 11 residues. Between the trimmed V and J ends, which lost 4 bases and 5 bases, there was a span of 8 bases. This chain's CDR3 is CSVAEGYGYTF. In DNA form, the CDR3 reads TGCAGCGTTGCGGAAGGGTATGGCTACACCTTC.

This chain links TRBV2 with TRBJ1-3, with no clear D. CDR1 SNHLY and CDR2 FYNNEI come from the germline V gene. This CDR3 spans 15 amino acids. The ends were cut back, 3 bases at V and 0 bases at J, with 9 bases in the middle. The CDR3: CASSESWNSGNTIYF. Here the CDR3 DNA reads TGTGCCAGCAGTGAGAGCTGGAACTCTGGAAACACCATATATTTT.

The V and J genes are TRBV5-1 and TRBJ2-7, with D perhaps TRBD2 (8 bases). CDR1 and CDR2 (germline): SGHRS, YFSETQ. The CDR3 loop spans 15 amino acids. V lost 4 bases to trimming and J lost 7 bases, with 21 bases between them. As DNA, the CDR3 is TGCGCCAGCAGCGTGGACGGGAGGGGGCTGGGGGAGCAGTACTTC. This sequence encodes CASSVDGRGLGEQYF.

The chain combines TRBV19 with TRBJ2-3; TRBD2 is a possible D gene (6 bases). CDR1 and CDR2 from the germline V gene are LNHDA and SQIVND (reference sequence). Trimming left V 3 bases short and J 4 bases short, with 14 bases between. The CDR3 has 15 amino acids. CDR3 DNA: TGTGCCAGTAGTATTGGTGGGGGGTTTCCAGATACGCAGTATTTT. Protein sequence: CASSIGGGFPDTQYF.

This chain uses TRBV6-4 with TRBJ2-7; D gene uncertain. Germline CDR1 and CDR2: MRHNA and SNTAGT. The ends were cut back, 8 bases at V and 6 bases at J, with 14 bases in the middle. This CDR3 comprises 12 residues. DNA for the CDR3: TGTGCCAGCGGCGCCCTGACGACCGAGCAGTACTTC. This codes for CASGALTTEQYF.

The chain uses TRBV6-2 or TRBV6-3 and TRBJ2-7, with TRBD1 identical over 9 bases. The CDR3 extends over 13 amino acids. V gave up 5 bases and J gave up 7 bases; unmatched junction bases: 6. Germline V gene sequence: CDR1 MNHEY, CDR2 SVGEGT. The CDR3 DNA is TGTGCCAGCAGTCCACAGGGGGCAAGGGAGCAGTACTTC. Translating gives CASSPQGAREQYF.

The rearrangement links TRBV3-1 (or the pseudogene TRBV3-2) to TRBJ1-1; D perhaps matches TRBD1 (5 bases). With 1 base removed from V and 2 bases from J, the gap between germline ends came to 11 bases. The germline gives CDR1 LGHDT, CDR2 YNNKEL (reference sequence). CDR3 length: 15 residues. This CDR3 is CASSQVFQGNTEAFF. The CDR3 DNA follows: TGTGCCAGCAGCCAAGTGTTCCAGGGTAACACTGAAGCTTTCTTT.

J is TRBJ1-1 and V is TRBV5-6; a weak D match, TRBD1 (5 bases). This CDR3 comprises 13 residues. Deletions cut 2 bases from V and 3 bases from J, with 8 bases between. CDR1 and CDR2 from the germline V gene are SGHDT and YYEEEE. The CDR3 is CASSLKGYTEAFF. The CDR3 DNA follows: TGTGCCAGCAGCTTAAAGGGGTACACTGAAGCTTTCTTT.

CDR3 in DNA: TGTGCCAGCAGTGAATACAGGGGAGGCAATCAGCCCCAGCATTTT. Encoded protein: CASSEYRGGNQPQHF. This chain joins TRBV6-1 and TRBJ1-5; 7 nucleotides match TRBD1. Germline assignment: CDR1 MNHNS and CDR2 SASEGT. The CDR3 covers 15 residues. Trimming cost V 2 bases and J 2 bases; bases outside gene matches: 3.

This chain joins TRBV4-1 and TRBJ2-7; 7 bases are shared with TRBD1. The germline CDR1 and CDR2 sequences are MGHRA and YSYEKL. The ends lost 0 bases at V and 5 bases at J; junction bases unmatched: 13. This CDR3 has 17 amino acids. The CDR3 DNA reads TGCGCCAGCAGCCAAGACCCCGACAGGGCTGGGTGGAACGAGCAGTACTTC. Its protein product is CASSQDPDRAGWNEQYF.